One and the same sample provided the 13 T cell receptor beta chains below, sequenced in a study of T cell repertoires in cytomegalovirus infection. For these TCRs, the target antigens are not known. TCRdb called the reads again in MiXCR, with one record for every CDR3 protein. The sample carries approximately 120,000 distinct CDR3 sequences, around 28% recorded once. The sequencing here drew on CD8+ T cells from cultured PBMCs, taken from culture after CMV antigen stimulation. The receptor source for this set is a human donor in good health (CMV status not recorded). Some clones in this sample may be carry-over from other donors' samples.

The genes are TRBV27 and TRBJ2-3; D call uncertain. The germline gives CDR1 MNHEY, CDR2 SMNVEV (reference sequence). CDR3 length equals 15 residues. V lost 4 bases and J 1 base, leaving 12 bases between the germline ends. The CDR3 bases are TGTGCCAGCAGTTCGCCTCTTGATCGCACAGATACGCAGTATTTT. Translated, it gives CASSSPLDRTDTQYF.

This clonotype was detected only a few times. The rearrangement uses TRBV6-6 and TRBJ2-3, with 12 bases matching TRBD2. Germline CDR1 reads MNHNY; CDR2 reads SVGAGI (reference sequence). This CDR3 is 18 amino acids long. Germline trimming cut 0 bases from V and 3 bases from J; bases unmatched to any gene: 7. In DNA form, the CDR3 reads TGTGCCAGCAGTTACTCGACTAGCGGGGGCCATGGAACAGATACGCAGTATTTT. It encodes CASSYSTSGGHGTDTQYF.

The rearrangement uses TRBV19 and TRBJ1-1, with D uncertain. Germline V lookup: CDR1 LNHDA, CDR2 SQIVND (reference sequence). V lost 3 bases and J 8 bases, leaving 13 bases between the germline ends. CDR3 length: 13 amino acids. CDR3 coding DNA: TGTGCCAGTAGTATTAATAGCGGGGTCGAAGCTTTCTTT. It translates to CASSINSGVEAFF.

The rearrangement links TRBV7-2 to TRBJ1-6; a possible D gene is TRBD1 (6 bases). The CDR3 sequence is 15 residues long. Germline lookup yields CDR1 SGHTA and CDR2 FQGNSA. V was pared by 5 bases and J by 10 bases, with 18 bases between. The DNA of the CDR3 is TGTGCCAGCAGCGTTATAACAGGGTCCGGATCACCCCTCCACTTT. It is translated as CASSVITGSGSPLHF. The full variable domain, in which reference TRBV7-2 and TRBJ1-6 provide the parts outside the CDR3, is GAGVSQSPSNKVTEKGKDVELRCDPISGHTALYWYRQSLGQGLEFLIYFQGNSAPDKSGLPSDRFSAERTGGSVSTLTIQRTQQEDSAVYLCASSVITGSGSPLHFGNGTRLTVT.

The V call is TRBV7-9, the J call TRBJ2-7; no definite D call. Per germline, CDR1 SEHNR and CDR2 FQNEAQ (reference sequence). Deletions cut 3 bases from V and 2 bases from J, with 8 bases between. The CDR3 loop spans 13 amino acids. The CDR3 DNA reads TGTGCCAGCAGCTTCGGCGAGACCTACGAGCAGTACTTC. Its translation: CASSFGETYEQYF.

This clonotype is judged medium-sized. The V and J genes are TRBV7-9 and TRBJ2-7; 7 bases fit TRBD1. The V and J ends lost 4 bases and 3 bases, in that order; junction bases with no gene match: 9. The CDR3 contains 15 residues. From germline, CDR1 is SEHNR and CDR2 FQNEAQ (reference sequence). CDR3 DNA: TGTGCCAGCAGCTACCCTTGGGACAGCTTCTACGAGCAGTACTTC. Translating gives CASSYPWDSFYEQYF.

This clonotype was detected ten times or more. The CDR3 nucleotides are TGTGCCAGCAGTTGGGACGGCTCAACTAATGAAAAACTGTTTTTT. Residues: CASSWDGSTNEKLFF. V gene TRBV7-9 combines with J gene TRBJ1-4; D may be TRBD1 (5 bases). Trimming removed 6 bases at V and 0 bases at J, with 11 bases between. In germline, CDR1 is SEHNR, CDR2 FQNEAQ (reference sequence). The CDR3 is made up of 15 amino acids.

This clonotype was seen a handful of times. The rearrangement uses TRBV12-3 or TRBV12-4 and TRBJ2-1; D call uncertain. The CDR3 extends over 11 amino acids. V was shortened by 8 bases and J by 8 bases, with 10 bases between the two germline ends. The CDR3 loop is CASGPTYEQFF. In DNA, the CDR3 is TGTGCCAGCGGTCCGACTTATGAGCAGTTCTTC.

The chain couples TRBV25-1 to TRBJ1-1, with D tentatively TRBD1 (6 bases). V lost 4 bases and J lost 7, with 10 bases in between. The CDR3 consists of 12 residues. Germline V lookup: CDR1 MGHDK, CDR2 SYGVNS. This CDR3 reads CASSVDRREAFF. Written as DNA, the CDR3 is TGTGCCAGCAGTGTTGACAGGCGTGAAGCTTTCTTT.

In DNA form, the CDR3 reads TGTGCCAGCAGCTTGGGGGACTCCTTGGAGGAGCAGTACTTC. Encoded protein: CASSLGDSLEEQYF. The chain has TRBV5-5 and TRBJ2-7, with D possibly matching TRBD2 (6 bases). Trimming took 0 bases from V and 7 from J, leaving 14 bases between them. CDR3 length: 14 amino acids. Germline V CDR1 and CDR2: SGHKS, YYEKEE (reference sequence).

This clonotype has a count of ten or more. The CDR3 region has the DNA TGTGCCAGCAGCTTAGCGAGACAGGGGAGTACCGGGGAGCTGTTTTTT. Its translation: CASSLARQGSTGELFF. V is TRBV7-6 and J is TRBJ2-2; TRBD1 matches at 8 bases. The CDR3 spans 16 residues. CDR1 and CDR2 (germline): SGHVS, FNYEAQ. Losses at the gene ends were 0 bases for V and 5 bases for J; bases not matched to a gene: 5.

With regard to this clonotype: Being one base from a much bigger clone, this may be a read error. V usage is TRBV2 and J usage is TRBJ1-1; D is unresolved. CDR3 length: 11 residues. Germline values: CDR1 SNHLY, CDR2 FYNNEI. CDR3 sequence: CASSNRIEVFF. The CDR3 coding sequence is TGTGCCAGCAGCAACCGGATTGAAGTTTTCTTT.

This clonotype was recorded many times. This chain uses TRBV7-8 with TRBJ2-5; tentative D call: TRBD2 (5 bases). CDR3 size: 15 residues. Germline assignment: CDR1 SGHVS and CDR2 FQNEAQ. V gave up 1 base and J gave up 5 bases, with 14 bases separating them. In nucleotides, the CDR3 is TGTGCCAGCAGCTTAGATCCTAGCCTCCGGGAGACCCAGTACTTC. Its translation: CASSLDPSLRETQYF. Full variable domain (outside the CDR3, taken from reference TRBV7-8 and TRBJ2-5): GAGVSQSPRYKVAKRGQDVALRCDPISGHVSLFWYQQALGQGPEFLTYFQNEAQLDKSGLPSDRFFAERPEGSVSTLKIQRTQQEDSAVYLCASSLDPSLRETQYFGPGTRLLVL.